This record looks at one T cell receptor (beta chain) sequence and its context. Antigen specificity is unknown. One junction end does not reproduce the germline sequence, and a read error may be involved. This sample is drawn from a study of blood T cells in healthy people across ages. Germline values: CDR1 SGHAT, CDR2 FQNNGV. The CDR3 covers 17 residues. Study results and caveats: Possibly confounding the expanded clonotype changes was the fact that donor CMV status was unknown.

PCR was performed a second time for about 7 to 12 cycles using a sample-barcoded 5' primer and a J-beta primer mix. MiXCR was run by TCRdb on the 5' RACE reads, yielding one entry per CDR3 protein. The sample records about 830,000 distinct CDR3 sequences, nearly 60% being singletons. Input material: blood. This chain links TRBV11-2 with TRBJ2-7; 13 bases line up with TRBD2. Judging by the DNA end, TRBJ2-5 fits better; the J call may be wrong. The TCR comes from a man aged 25-40 years in good health. As DNA, the CDR3 is TGTGCCGGCAGCCCCCGGACTAGCGGGAGTAGTCGGCAGACCCAGTACTTC. Translation gives CAGSPRTSGSSRQTQYF.